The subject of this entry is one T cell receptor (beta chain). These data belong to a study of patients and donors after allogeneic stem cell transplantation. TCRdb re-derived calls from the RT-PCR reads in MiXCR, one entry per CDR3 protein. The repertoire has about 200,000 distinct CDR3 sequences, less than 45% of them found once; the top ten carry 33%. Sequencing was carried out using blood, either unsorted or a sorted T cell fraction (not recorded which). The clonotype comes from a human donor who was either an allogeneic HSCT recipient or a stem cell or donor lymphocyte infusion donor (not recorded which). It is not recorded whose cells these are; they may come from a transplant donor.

CDR3 nucleotide sequence: TGTGCCAGCAGCTTAGGAGCAGGGAGCACCCAGCCCCAGCATTTT. It codes for CASSLGAGSTQPQHF. The rearrangement links TRBV7-9 to TRBJ1-5; D is perhaps TRBD1 (5 bases). This CDR3 comprises 15 residues. The germline gives CDR1 SEHNR, CDR2 FQNEAQ (reference sequence). Trimming removed 1 base at V and 7 bases at J, with 14 bases between. The full variable domain, completed using reference TRBV7-9 and TRBJ1-5, is DTGVSQNPRHKITKRGQNVTFRCDPISEHNRLYWYRQTLGQGPEFLTYFQNEAQLEKSRLLSDRFSAERPKGSFSTLEIQRTEQGDSAMYLCASSLGAGSTQPQHFGDGTRLSIL.